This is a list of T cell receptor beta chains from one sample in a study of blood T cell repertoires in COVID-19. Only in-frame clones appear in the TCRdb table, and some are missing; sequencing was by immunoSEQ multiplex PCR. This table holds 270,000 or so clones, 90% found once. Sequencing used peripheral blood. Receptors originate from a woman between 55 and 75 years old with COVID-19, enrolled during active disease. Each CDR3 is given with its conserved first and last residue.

CASSPDLNTEAFF	TRBV18	TRBJ1-1	13
CASIGGTFDYGYTF	TRBV6-5	TRBJ1-2	14
CASSLWAATNEKLFF	TRBV5-4	TRBJ1-4	15
CASSYSGAGEQYF	TRBV7-9	TRBJ2-7	13
CASSRGGTAYQPQHF	TRBV7-8	TRBJ1-5	15
CASKRESVGYNSPLHF	TRBV2	TRBJ1-6	16
CASSHAGQRNTIYF	TRBV7-2	TRBJ1-3	14
CASRQAPNTEAFF	TRBV5-1	TRBJ1-1	13
CASMPFGISGNTIYF	TRBV7-2	TRBJ1-3	15
CASSPTGQGGYGYTF	TRBV6-2/TRBV6-3	TRBJ1-2	15
CASSQDGTGRSPLHF	TRBV3-1/TRBV3-2	TRBJ1-6	15
CASSQDGTSQETQYF	TRBV3-1/TRBV3-2	TRBJ2-5	15